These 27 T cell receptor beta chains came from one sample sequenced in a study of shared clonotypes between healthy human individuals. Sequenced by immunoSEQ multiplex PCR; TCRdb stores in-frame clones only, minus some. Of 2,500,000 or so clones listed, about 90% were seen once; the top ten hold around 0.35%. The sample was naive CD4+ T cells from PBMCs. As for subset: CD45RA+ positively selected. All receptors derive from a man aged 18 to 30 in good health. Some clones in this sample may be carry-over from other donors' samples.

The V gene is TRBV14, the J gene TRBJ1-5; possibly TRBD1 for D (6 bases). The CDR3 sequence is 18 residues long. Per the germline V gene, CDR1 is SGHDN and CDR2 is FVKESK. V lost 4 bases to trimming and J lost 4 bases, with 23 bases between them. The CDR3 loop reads CASSRNPRGGTPNQPQHF. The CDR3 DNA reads TGTGCCAGCAGCCGGAACCCGAGGGGAGGGACACCGAATCAGCCCCAGCATTTT.

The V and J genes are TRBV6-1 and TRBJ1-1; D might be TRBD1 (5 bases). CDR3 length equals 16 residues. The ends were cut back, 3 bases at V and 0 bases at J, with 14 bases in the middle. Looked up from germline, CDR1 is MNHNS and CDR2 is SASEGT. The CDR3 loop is CASSESLRQMNTEAFF. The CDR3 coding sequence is TGTGCCAGCAGTGAGTCCCTGCGACAGATGAACACTGAAGCTTTCTTT.

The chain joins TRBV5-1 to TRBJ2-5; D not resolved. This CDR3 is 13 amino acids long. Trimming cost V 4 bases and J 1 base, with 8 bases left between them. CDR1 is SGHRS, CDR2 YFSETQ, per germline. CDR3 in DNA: TGCGCCAGCAGCGAAGGCTCCCAAGAGACCCAGTACTTC. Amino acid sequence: CASSEGSQETQYF. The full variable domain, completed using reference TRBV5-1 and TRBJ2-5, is KAGVTQTPRYLIKTRGQQVTLSCSPISGHRSVSWYQQTPGQGLQFLFEYFSETQRNKGNFPGRFSGRQFSNSRSEMNVSTLELGDSALYLCASSEGSQETQYFGPGTRLLVL.

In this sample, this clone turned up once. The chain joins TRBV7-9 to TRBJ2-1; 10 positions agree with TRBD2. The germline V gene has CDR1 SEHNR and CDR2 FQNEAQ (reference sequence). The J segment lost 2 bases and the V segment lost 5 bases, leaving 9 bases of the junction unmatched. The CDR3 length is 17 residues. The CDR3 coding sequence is TGTGCCAGCAGCCCTACTAGCGGGACGCCGGCCTACAATGAGCAGTTCTTC. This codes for CASSPTSGTPAYNEQFF. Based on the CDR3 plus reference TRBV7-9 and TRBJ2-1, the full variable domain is DTGVSQNPRHKITKRGQNVTFRCDPISEHNRLYWYRQTLGQGPEFLTYFQNEAQLEKSRLLSDRFSAERPKGSFSTLEIQRTEQGDSAMYLCASSPTSGTPAYNEQFFGPGTRLTVL.

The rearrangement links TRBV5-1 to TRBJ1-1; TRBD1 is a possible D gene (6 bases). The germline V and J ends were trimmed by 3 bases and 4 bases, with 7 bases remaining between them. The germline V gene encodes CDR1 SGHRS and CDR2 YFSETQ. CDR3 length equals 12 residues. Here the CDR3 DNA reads TGCGCCAGCAGCTGGGACACCACTGAAGCTTTCTTT. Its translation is CASSWDTTEAFF.

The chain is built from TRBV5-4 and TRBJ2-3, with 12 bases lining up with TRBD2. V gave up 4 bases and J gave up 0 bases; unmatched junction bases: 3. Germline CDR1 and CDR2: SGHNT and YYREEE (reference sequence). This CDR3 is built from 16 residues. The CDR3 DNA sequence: TGTGCCAGCAGCCAGGGGACTAGCGGGAGCACAGATACGCAGTATTTT. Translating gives CASSQGTSGSTDTQYF.

The CDR3 is CASISGRNQPQHF. The CDR3, as DNA: TGTGCCAGCATATCCGGCCGCAATCAGCCCCAGCATTTT. The J gene is TRBJ1-5, the V gene TRBV6-1; D is undetermined. There are 13 residues in the CDR3. Trimming took off 7 bases at V and 2 bases at J, with 9 bases between the two ends. Germline V lookup: CDR1 MNHNS, CDR2 SASEGT.

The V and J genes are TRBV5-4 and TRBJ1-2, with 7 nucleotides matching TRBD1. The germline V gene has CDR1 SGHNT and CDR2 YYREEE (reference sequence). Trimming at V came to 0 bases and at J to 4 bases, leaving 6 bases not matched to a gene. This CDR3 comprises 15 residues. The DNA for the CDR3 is TGTGCCAGCAGCTTGGCCCTGGGACAGCTCTATGGCTACACCTTC. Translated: CASSLALGQLYGYTF.

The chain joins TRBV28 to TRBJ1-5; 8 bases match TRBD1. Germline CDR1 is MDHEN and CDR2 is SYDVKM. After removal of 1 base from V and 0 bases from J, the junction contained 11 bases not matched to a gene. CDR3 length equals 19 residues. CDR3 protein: CASSLLTGADPYSNQPQHF. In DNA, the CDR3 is TGTGCCAGCAGTTTATTGACAGGGGCCGACCCTTATAGCAATCAGCCCCAGCATTTT.

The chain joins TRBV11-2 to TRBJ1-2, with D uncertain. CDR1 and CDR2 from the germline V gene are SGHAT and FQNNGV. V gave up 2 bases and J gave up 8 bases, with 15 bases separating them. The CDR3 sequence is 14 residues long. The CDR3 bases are TGTGCCAGCAGCTTATCTTTTAGTAGACTCGGCTACACCTTC. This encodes CASSLSFSRLGYTF. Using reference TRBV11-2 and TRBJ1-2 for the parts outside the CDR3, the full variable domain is EAGVAQSPRYKIIEKRQSVAFWCNPISGHATLYWYQQILGQGPKLLIQFQNNGVVDDSQLPKDRFSAERLKGVDSTLKIQPAKLEDSAVYLCASSLSFSRLGYTFGSGTRLTVV.

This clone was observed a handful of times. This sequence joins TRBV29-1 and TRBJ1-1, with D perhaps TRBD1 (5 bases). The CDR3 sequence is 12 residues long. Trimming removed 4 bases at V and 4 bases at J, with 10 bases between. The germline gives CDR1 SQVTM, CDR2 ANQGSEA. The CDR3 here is CSVGGKGTEAFF. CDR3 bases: TGCAGCGTTGGGGGGAAGGGCACTGAAGCTTTCTTT.

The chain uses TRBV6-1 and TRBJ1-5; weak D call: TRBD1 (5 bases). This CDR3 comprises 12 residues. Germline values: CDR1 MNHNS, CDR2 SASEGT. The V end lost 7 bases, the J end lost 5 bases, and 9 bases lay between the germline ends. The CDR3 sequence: CASTDRYQPQHF. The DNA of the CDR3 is TGTGCCAGCACCGACAGATATCAGCCCCAGCATTTT.

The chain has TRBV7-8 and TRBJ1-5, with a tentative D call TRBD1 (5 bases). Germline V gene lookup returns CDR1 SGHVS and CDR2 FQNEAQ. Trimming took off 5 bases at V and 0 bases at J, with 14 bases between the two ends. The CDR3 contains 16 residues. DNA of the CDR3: TGTGCCAGCAGCGATAAACGGGGGGATAGCAATCAGCCCCAGCATTTT. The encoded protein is CASSDKRGDSNQPQHF.

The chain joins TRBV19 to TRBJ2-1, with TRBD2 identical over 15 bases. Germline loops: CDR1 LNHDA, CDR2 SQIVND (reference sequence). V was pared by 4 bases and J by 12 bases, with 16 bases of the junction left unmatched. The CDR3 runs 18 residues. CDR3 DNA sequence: TGTGCCAGTAGTACCGGACTAGCGGGAGGGACCCCTAGTTACGGGCAGTTCTTC. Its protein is CASSTGLAGGTPSYGQFF.

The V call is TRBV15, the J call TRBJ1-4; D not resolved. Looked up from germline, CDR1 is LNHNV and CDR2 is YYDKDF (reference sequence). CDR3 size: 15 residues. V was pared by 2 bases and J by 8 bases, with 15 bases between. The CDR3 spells CATSRQDSKGEKLFF. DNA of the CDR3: TGTGCCACCAGCAGACAGGACTCCAAGGGAGAAAAACTGTTTTTT.

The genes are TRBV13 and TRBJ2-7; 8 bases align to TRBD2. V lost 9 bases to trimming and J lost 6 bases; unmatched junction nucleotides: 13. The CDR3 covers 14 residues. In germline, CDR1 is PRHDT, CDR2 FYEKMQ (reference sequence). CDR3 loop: CASRRAGGGGEQYF. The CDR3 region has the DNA TGTGCCAGTCGGCGGGCGGGAGGTGGGGGCGAGCAGTACTTC.

The CDR3 is CASSVVDFAGEKLFF. The CDR3 DNA reads as TGTGCCAGCAGCGTAGTCGACTTTGCAGGGGAAAAACTGTTTTTT. V usage is TRBV9 and J usage is TRBJ1-4; tentatively, D is TRBD1 (5 bases). Germline CDR1 SGDLS, CDR2 YYNGEE. The CDR3 totals 15 residues. V lost 0 bases and J lost 8, with 14 bases in between.

CDR3 DNA sequence: TGTGCCAGTTCGCCGGGGCGGACGTACTACGAGCAGTACTTC. Its protein product is CASSPGRTYYEQYF. This chain uses TRBV19 with TRBJ2-7; D could derive from TRBD1 or TRBD2 (5 bases each). The CDR3 spans 14 residues. In germline, CDR1 is LNHDA, CDR2 SQIVND (reference sequence). V gave up 8 bases and J gave up 3 bases, with 17 bases separating them.

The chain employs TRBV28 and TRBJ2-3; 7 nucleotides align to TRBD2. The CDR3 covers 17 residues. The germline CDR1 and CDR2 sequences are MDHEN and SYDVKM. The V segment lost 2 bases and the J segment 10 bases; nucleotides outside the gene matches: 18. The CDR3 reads CASSLRMRREGHLAQYF. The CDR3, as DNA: TGTGCCAGCAGTTTACGAATGAGGAGGGAGGGCCATCTGGCGCAGTATTTT.

CDR3 in amino acids: CAISESVRADEQFF. The CDR3 coding sequence is TGTGCCATCAGTGAGTCCGTCAGAGCTGATGAGCAGTTCTTC. The rearrangement uses TRBV10-3 and TRBJ2-1; the D is unclear. V gave up 0 bases and J gave up 8 bases, with 11 bases separating them. The V gene's germline CDR1 is ENHRY and CDR2 SYGVKD. CDR3 size: 14 residues.

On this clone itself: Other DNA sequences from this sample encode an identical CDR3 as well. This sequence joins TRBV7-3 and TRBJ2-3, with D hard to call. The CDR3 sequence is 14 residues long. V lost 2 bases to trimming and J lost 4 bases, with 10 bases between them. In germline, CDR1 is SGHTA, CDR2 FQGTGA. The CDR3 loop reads CASSLGLTPDTQYF. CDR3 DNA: TGTGCCAGCAGCTTAGGCCTAACTCCAGATACGCAGTATTTT.

The CDR3 DNA follows: TGTGCCAGCAGGACCTTGCCCACCGGGGAGCTGTTTTTT. Residues: CASRTLPTGELFF. The rearrangement links TRBV7-2 to TRBJ2-2; D is ambiguous. The CDR3 extends over 13 amino acids. The germline V gene has CDR1 SGHTA and CDR2 FQGNSA. V lost 6 bases to trimming and J lost 4 bases, with 9 bases between them.

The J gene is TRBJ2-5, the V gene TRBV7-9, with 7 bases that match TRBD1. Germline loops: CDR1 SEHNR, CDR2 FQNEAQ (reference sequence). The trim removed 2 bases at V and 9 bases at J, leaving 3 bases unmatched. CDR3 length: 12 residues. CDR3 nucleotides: TGTGCCAGCAGCTTACCGGGACAGCCCCAGTACTTC. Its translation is CASSLPGQPQYF.

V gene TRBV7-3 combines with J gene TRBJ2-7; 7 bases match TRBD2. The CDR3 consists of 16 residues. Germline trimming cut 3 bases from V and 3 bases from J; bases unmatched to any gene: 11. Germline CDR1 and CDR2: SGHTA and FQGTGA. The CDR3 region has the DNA TGTGCCAGCAGCTTGTACCCATCCGGGGGGATCTACGAGCAGTACTTC. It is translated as CASSLYPSGGIYEQYF.

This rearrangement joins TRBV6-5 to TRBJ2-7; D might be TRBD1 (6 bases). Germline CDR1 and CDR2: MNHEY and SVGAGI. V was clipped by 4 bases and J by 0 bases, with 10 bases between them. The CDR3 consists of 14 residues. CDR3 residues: CASSLQGSSYEQYF. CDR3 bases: TGTGCCAGCAGTTTACAGGGAAGCTCCTACGAGCAGTACTTC.

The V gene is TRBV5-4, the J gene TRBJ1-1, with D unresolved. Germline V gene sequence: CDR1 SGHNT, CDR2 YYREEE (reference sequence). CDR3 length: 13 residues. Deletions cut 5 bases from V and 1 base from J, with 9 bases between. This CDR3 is CASSSGPNTEAFF. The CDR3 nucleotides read TGTGCCAGCAGTTCCGGCCCGAACACTGAAGCTTTCTTT.

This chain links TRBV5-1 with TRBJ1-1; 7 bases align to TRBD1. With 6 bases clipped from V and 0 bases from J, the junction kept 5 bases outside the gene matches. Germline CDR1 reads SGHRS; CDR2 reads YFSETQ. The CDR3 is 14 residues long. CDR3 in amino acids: CASKGAVMNTEAFF. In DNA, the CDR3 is TGCGCCAGCAAGGGGGCGGTTATGAACACTGAAGCTTTCTTT.